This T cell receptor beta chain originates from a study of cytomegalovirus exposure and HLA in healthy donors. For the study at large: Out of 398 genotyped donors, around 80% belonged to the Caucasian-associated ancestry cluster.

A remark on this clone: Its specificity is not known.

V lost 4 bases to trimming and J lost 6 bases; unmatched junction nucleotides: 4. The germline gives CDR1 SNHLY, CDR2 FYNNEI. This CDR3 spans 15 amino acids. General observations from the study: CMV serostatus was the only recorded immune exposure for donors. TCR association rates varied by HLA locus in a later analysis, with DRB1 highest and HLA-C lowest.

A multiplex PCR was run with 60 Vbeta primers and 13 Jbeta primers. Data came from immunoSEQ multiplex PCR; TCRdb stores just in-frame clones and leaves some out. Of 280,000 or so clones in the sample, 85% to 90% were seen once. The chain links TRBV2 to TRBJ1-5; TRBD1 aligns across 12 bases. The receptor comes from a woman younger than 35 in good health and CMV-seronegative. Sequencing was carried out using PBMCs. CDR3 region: CASSGGQGAGQPQHF. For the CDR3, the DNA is TGTGCCAGCAGTGGGGGACAGGGGGCCGGTCAGCCCCAGCATTTT.